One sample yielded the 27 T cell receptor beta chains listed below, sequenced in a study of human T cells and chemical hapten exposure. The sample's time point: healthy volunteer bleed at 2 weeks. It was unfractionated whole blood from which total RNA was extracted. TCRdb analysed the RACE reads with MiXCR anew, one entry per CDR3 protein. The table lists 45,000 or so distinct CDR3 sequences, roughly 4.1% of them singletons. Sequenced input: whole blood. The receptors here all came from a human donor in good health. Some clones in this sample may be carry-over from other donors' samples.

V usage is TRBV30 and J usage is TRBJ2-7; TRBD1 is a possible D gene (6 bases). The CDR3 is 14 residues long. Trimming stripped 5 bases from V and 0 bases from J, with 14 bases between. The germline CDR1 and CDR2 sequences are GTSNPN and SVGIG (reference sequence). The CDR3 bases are TGTGCCTGGCATCCGGGACAAAGCTCCTACGAGCAGTACTTC. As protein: CAWHPGQSSYEQYF.

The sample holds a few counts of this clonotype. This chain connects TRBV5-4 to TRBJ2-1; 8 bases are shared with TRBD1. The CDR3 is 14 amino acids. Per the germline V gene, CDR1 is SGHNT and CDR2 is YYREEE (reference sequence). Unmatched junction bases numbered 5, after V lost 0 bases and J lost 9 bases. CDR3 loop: CASSLGTGFGEQFF. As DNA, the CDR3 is TGTGCCAGCAGCTTGGGGACAGGGTTCGGTGAGCAGTTCTTC.

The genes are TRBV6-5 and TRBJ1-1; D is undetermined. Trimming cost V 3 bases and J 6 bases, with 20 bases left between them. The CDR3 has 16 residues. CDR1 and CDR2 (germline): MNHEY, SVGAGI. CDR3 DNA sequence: TGTGCCAGCAGTTATGACGGTGGGGATGGGAGCCCTGAAGCTTTCTTT. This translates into CASSYDGGDGSPEAFF.

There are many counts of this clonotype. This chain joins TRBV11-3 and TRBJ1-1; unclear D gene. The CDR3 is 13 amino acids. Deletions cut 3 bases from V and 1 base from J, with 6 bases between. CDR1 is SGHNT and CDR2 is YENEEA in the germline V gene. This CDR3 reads CASSLRSNTEAFF. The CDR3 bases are TGTGCCAGCAGCTTGCGGTCGAACACTGAAGCTTTCTTT.

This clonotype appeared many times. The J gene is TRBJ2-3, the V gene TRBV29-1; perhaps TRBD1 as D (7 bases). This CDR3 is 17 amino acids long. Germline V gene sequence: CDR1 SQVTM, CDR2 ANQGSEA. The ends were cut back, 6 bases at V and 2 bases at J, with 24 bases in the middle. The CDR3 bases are TGCAGCGTCTATAACCACCTCACAGGGGACTTCACAGATACGCAGTATTTT. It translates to CSVYNHLTGDFTDTQYF.

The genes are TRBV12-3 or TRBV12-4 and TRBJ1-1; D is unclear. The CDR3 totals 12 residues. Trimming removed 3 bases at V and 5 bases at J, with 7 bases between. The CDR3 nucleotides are TGTGCCAGCAGTTTTGGCCAGACTGAAGCTTTCTTT. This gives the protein CASSFGQTEAFF.

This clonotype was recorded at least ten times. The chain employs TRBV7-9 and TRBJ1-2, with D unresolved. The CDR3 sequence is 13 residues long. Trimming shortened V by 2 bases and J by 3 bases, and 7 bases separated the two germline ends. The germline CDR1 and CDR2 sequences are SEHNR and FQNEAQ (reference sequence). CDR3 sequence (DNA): TGTGCCAGCAGCTTAATATTGGACTATGGCTACACCTTC. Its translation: CASSLILDYGYTF.

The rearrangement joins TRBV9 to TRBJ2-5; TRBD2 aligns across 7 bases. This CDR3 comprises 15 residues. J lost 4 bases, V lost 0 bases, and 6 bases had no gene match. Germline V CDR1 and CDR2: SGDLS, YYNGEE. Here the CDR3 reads CASSVDGGGRETQYF. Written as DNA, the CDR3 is TGTGCCAGCAGCGTAGATGGTGGCGGGAGAGAGACCCAGTACTTC.

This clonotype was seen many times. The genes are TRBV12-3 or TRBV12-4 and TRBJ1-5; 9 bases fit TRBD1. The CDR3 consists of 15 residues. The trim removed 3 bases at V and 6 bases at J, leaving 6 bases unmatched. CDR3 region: CASSLADRGGQPQHF. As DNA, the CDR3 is TGTGCCAGCAGTTTGGCGGACAGGGGAGGTCAGCCCCAGCATTTT.

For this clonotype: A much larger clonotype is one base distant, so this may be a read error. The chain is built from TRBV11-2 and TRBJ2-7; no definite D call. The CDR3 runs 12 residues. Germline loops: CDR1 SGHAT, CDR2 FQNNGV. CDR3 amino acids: CASSPLVSEQCF. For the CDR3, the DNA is TGTGCCAGCAGCCCCCTCGTCAGCGAGCAGTGCTTC.

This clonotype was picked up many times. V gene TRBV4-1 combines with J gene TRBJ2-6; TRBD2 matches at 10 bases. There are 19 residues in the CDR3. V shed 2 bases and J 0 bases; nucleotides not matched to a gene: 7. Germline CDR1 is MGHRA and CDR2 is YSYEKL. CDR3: CASSQIGLADLSGANVLTF. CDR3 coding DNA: TGCGCCAGCAGCCAAATAGGACTAGCGGACCTCTCTGGGGCCAACGTCCTGACTTTC.

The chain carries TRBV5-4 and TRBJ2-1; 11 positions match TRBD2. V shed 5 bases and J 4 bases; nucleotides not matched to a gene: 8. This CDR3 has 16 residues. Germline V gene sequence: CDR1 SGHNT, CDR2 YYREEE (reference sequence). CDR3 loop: CASRSSTSGNYNEQFF. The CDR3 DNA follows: TGTGCCAGCAGATCTTCGACTAGCGGGAATTACAATGAGCAGTTCTTC.

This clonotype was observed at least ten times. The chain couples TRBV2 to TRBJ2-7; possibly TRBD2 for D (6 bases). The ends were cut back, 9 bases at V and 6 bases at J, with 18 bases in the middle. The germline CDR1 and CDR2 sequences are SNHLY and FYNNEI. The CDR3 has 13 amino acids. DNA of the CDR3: TGTGCCAGTTTCTGGGGGGTGCCTCCCGAGCAGTACTTC. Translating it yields CASFWGVPPEQYF.

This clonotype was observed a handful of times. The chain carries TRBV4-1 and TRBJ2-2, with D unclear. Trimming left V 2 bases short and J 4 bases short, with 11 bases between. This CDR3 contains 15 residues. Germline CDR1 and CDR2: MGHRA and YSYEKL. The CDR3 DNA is TGCGCCAGCAGCCAACGACCCGTCGGCACCGGGGAGCTGTTTTTT. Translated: CASSQRPVGTGELFF.

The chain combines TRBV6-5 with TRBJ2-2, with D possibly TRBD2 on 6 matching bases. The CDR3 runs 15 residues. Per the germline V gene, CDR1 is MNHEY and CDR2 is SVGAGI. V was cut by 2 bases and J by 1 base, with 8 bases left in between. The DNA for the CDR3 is TGTGCCAGCAGTTACGAAGCGGGGAACACCGGGGAGCTGTTTTTT. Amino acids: CASSYEAGNTGELFF.

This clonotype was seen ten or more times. DNA of the CDR3: TGCGCCAGCAGCCAAGTGGTAGGGTTTCGCTCTGGGTACGAGCAGTACTTC. It encodes CASSQVVGFRSGYEQYF. The chain links TRBV4-1 to TRBJ2-7, with D hard to call. V was shortened by 1 base and J by 4 bases, with 20 bases between the two germline ends. Germline V lookup: CDR1 MGHRA, CDR2 YSYEKL. This CDR3 contains 17 residues.

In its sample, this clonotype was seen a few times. The DNA of the CDR3 is TGTGCCAGCAGTGGGTCGGGTTCGGGAGATACGCAGTATTTT. Its translation: CASSGSGSGDTQYF. This chain connects TRBV6-5 to TRBJ2-3; D is undetermined. Trimming cost V 5 bases and J 5 bases, with 14 bases left between them. The CDR3 extends over 14 amino acids. From germline, CDR1 is MNHEY and CDR2 SVGAGI.

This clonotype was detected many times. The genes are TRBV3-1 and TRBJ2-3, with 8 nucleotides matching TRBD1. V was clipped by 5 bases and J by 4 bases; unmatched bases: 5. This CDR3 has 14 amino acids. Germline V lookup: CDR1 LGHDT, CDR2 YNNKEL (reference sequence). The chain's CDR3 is CASSALQGADTQYF. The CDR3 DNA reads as TGTGCCAGCAGCGCGCTACAGGGGGCAGATACGCAGTATTTT.

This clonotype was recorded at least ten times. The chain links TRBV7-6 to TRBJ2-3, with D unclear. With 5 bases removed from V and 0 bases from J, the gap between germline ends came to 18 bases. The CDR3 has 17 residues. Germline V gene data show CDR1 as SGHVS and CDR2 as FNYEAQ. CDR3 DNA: TGTGCCAGCAGCCTCGGCCCCGGGCTATCAAGCACAGATACGCAGTATTTT. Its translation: CASSLGPGLSSTDTQYF. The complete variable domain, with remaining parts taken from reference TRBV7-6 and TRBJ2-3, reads GAGVSQSPRYKVTKRGQDVALRCDPISGHVSLYWYRQALGQGPEFLTYFNYEAQQDKSGLPNDRFSAERPEGSISTLTIQRTEQRDSAMYRCASSLGPGLSSTDTQYFGPGTRLTVL.

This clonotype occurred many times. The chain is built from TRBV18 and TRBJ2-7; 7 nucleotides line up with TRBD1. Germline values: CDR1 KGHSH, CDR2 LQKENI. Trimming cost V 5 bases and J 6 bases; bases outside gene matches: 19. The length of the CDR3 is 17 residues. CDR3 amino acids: CASSDAGGQMGSSEQYF. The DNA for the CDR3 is TGTGCCAGCTCAGATGCTGGGGGACAGATGGGGAGTTCCGAGCAGTACTTC.

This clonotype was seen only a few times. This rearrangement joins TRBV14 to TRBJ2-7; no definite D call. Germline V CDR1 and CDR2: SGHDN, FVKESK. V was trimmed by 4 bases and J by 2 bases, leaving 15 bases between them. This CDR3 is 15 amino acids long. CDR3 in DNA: TGTGCCAGCAGCCTCCCTCACCGGCCCCCCTACGAGCAGTACTTC. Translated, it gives CASSLPHRPPYEQYF.

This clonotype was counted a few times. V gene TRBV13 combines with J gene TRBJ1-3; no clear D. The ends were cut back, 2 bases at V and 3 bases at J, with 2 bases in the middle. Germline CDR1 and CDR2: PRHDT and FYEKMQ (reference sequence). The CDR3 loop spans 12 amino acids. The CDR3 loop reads CASSLIGNTIYF. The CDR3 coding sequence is TGTGCCAGCAGCTTAATTGGAAACACCATATATTTT.

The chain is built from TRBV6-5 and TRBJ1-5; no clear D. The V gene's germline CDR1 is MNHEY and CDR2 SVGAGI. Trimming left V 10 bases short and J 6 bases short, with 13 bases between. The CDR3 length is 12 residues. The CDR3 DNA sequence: TGTGCCACGAACACGTGGGGTCAGCCCCAGCATTTT. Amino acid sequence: CATNTWGQPQHF.

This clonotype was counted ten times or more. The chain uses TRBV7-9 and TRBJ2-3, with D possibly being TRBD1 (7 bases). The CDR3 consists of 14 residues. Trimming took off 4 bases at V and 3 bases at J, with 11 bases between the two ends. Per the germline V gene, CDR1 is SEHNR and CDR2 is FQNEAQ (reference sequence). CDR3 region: CASSWSGGTDTQYF. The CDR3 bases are TGTGCCAGCAGCTGGTCAGGGGGGACAGATACGCAGTATTTT. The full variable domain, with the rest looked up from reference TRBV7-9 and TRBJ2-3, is DTGVSQNPRHKITKRGQNVTFRCDPISEHNRLYWYRQTLGQGPEFLTYFQNEAQLEKSRLLSDRFSAERPKGSFSTLEIQRTEQGDSAMYLCASSWSGGTDTQYFGPGTRLTVL.

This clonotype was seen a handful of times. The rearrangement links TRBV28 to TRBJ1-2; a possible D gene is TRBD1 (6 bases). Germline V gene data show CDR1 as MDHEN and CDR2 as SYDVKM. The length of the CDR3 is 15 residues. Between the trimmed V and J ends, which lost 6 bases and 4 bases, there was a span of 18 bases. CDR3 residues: CASSKKQGYLYGYTF. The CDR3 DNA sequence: TGTGCCAGCAGCAAGAAACAGGGATACCTCTATGGCTACACCTTC.

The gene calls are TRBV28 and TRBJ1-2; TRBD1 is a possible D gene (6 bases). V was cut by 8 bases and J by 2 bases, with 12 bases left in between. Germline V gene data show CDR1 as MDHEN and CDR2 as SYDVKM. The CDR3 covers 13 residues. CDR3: CASWGQPNYGYTF. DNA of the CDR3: TGTGCCAGCTGGGGGCAGCCAAACTATGGCTACACCTTC.

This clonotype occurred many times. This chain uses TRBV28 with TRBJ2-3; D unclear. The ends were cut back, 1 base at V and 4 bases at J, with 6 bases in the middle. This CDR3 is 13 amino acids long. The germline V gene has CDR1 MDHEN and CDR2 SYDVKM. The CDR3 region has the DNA TGTGCCAGCAGTTTATCCGTCCCAGATACGCAGTATTTT. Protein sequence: CASSLSVPDTQYF.